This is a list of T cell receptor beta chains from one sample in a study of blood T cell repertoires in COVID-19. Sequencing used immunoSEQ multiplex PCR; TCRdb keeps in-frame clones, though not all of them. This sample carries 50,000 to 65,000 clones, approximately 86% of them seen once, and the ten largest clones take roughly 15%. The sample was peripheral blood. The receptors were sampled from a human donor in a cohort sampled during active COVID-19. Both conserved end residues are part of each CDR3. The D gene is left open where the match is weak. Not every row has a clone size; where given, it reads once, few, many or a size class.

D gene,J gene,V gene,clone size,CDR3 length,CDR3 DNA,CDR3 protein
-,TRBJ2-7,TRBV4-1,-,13,TGCGCCAGCAGCCGGGGAGAGGGCTACGAGCAGTACTTC,CASSRGEGYEQYF
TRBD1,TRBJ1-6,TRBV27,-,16,TGTGCCAGCACCTTACTTGGGACAGTTGCATTTTCACCCCTCCACTTT,CASTLLGTVAFSPLHF
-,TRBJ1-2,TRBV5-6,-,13,TGTGCCAGCAGCTCGGGCCCGGGAAGCAGCTACACCTTC,CASSSGPGSSYTF
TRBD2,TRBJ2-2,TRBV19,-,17,TGTGCCAGTAGCTTAAGGAGCGGGAGGGTGAACACCGGGGAGCTGTTTTTT,CASSLRSGRVNTGELFF
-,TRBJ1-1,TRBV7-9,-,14,TGTGCCAGCAGCCCCCGTTCAGGGAACACTGAAGCTTTCTTT,CASSPRSGNTEAFF
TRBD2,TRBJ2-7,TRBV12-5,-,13,TGTGCTAGTGGCCCGGGGACTAGCGGGAAAAAGTACTTC,CASGPGTSGKKYF
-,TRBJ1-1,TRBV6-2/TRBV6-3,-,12,TGTGCCAGCAGTTGGGGGGGTAGTGAAGCTTTCTTT,CASSWGGSEAFF
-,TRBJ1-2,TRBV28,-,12,TGTGCCAGCAGTTTCCGGGGATATGGCTACACCTTC,CASSFRGYGYTF
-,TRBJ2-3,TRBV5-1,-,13,TGCGCCAGTGCAGGCTCTAGCACAGATACGCAGTATTTT,CASAGSSTDTQYF
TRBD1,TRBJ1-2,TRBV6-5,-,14,TGTGCCAGCAGCAAGGGACAGGGGGCGCGTGGCTACACCTTC,CASSKGQGARGYTF
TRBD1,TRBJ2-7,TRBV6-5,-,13,TGTGCCAGCAGTTACCGAGGGGGCGGCGAGCAGTACTTC,CASSYRGGGEQYF
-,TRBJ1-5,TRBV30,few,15,TGTGCCTGGAGTGCTAAAGGACTATACAATCAGCCCCAGCATTTT,CAWSAKGLYNQPQHF
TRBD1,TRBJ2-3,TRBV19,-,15,TGTGCCAGTACCATAGGGACAGGGGCGACAGATACGCAGTATTTT,CASTIGTGATDTQYF
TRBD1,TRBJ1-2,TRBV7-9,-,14,TGTGCCAGCAGCAAGGGACAGGGCATCGGTGGCTACACCTTC,CASSKGQGIGGYTF
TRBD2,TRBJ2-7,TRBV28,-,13,TGTGCCAGTTACACTGGGGGGGTCAACGAGCAGTACTTC,CASYTGGVNEQYF
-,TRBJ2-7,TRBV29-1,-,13,TGCAGCGTCCTCGGACAGACCTCCTACGAGCAGTACTTC,CSVLGQTSYEQYF
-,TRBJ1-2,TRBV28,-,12,TGTGCCAGCAGTTTGCGGAACTATGGCTACACCTTC,CASSLRNYGYTF
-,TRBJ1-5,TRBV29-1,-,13,TGCAGCGTTGAAGGGGCAGGCAATCAGCCCCAGCATTTT,CSVEGAGNQPQHF
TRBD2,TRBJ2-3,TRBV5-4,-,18,TGTGCCAGCAGACGTGGGGCCGGGACTAGCGGGAGGGGAGATACGCAGTATTTT,CASRRGAGTSGRGDTQYF
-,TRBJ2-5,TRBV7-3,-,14,TGTGCCAGCAGCTTGGGCAGCGGCGGAGAGACCCAGTACTTC,CASSLGSGGETQYF
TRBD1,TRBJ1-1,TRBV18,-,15,TGTGCCAGCTCACCGCAGGGGGCCTGGGACACTGAAGCTTTCTTT,CASSPQGAWDTEAFF
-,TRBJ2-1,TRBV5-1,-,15,TGCGCCAGCAGCCCCGGCGGGGCCTCCTACAATGAGCAGTTCTTC,CASSPGGASYNEQFF
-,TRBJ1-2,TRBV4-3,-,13,TGCGCCAGCAGCGCAATCAAAGGGAGTGGCTACACCTTC,CASSAIKGSGYTF
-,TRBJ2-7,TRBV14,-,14,TGTGCCAGCAGCCAGCGGACAGTTTCCTACGAGCAGTACTTC,CASSQRTVSYEQYF
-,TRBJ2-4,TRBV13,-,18,TGTGCCAGCAGCTTAGGTAGCTGGCTCGGGGATGCCAAAAACATTCAGTACTTC,CASSLGSWLGDAKNIQYF
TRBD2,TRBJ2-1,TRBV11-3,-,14,TGTGCCAGCCAGCGTCTAGCGGTAAACAATGAGCAGTTCTTC,CASQRLAVNNEQFF
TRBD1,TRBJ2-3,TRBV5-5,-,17,TGTGCCAGCAGCTTGGTTGGGACAGGGGGACAAACGGATACGCAGTATTTT,CASSLVGTGGQTDTQYF
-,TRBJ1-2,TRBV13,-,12,TGTGCCAGCGGCCCCGATGGGCGCGGCTACACCTTC,CASGPDGRGYTF
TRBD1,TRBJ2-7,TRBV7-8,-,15,TGTGCCAGCACACTTACGGGACAGGGGTGGCGCGAGCAGTACTTC,CASTLTGQGWREQYF
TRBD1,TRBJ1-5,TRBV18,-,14,TGTGCCAGCTCACACGGCTTACAGGGGCAGCCCCAGCATTTT,CASSHGLQGQPQHF
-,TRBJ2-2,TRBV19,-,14,TGTGCCAGTGGCCACTCGGCGGACACCGGGGAGCTGTTTTTT,CASGHSADTGELFF
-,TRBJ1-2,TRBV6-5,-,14,TGTGCCAGCACCCCAATCAGAACTAACTATGGCTACACCTTC,CASTPIRTNYGYTF
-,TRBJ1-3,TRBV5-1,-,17,TGCGCCAGCAGCCATCACAGGGAAAGTGGGTCTGGAAACACCATATATTTT,CASSHHRESGSGNTIYF
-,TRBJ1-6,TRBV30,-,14,TGTGCCTGGAGTGTACCCCGCGGGAGTTCACCCCTCCACTTT,CAWSVPRGSSPLHF
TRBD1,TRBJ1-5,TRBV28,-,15,TGTGCCAGCAGTTTACCGGGACAGAGCAATCAGCCCCAGCATTTT,CASSLPGQSNQPQHF
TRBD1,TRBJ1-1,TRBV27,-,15,TGTGCCAGCAGTCCCGACAGGGCGGTGGGCACTGAAGCTTTCTTT,CASSPDRAVGTEAFF